A single sample gave rise to the 20 T cell receptor beta chains below, sequenced in a study of cytomegalovirus exposure and HLA in healthy donors. TCRdb keeps only in-frame clones here, not all; method: immunoSEQ multiplex PCR. The profile shows roughly 250,000 clones, approximately 83% of them singletons. Sequencing used PBMCs. The receptors derive from a woman in her 30s in good health and CMV-seropositive.

The chain couples TRBV28 to TRBJ1-1, with 8 bases aligning to TRBD1. With 4 bases clipped from V and 3 bases from J, the junction kept 13 bases outside the gene matches. Germline CDR1 is MDHEN and CDR2 is SYDVKM. The CDR3 spans 17 residues. CDR3 residues: CASSSPLGDRFYTEAFF. In nucleotides, the CDR3 is TGTGCCAGCAGTTCTCCTTTGGGGGACAGGTTTTACACTGAAGCTTTCTTT.

The chain carries TRBV11-2 and TRBJ2-7; 7 nucleotides agree with TRBD2. Germline V CDR1 and CDR2: SGHAT, FQNNGV. Germline trimming cut 4 bases from V and 3 bases from J; bases unmatched to any gene: 6. The CDR3 runs 14 residues. CDR3 DNA sequence: TGTGCCAGCAGCTCTGTGGCGGGAGTCTACGAGCAGTACTTC. Protein product: CASSSVAGVYEQYF.

V and J are TRBV12-5 and TRBJ2-7; 10 bases are shared with TRBD2. V dropped 7 bases and J dropped 3; count of bases not matched to a gene: 3. Per germline, CDR1 LGHNT and CDR2 FRNRAP. The CDR3 is 13 amino acids. The CDR3 nucleotides read TGTGCTAGTGTCTTAGCGGGAGGCTACGAGCAGTACTTC. Translation gives CASVLAGGYEQYF.

The chain combines TRBV28 with TRBJ1-4; D is possibly TRBD1 (5 bases). CDR1 and CDR2 (germline): MDHEN, SYDVKM. The V gene lost 7 bases and the J gene lost 6 bases, with 18 bases spanning the gap. The CDR3 consists of 15 residues. CDR3 bases: TGTGCCAGCACAACCCGACAGCCCGTCGATGAAAAACTGTTTTTT. Translated, it gives CASTTRQPVDEKLFF. Combining the CDR3 with reference TRBV28 and TRBJ1-4 gives the whole variable domain DVKVTQSSRYLVKRTGEKVFLECVQDMDHENMFWYRQDPGLGLRLIYFSYDVKMKEKGDIPEGYSVSREKKERFSLILESASTNQTSMYLCASTTRQPVDEKLFFGSGTQLSVL.

The genes are TRBV5-4 and TRBJ2-3; 12 bases match TRBD2. CDR3 length: 16 residues. The germline V gene has CDR1 SGHNT and CDR2 YYREEE (reference sequence). Losses at the gene ends were 4 bases for V and 0 bases for J; bases not matched to a gene: 3. In DNA form, the CDR3 reads TGTGCCAGCAGCATCCTAGCGGGAGGGAGCACAGATACGCAGTATTTT. It yields the protein CASSILAGGSTDTQYF.

The chain recombines TRBV6-5 with TRBJ2-2; D is possibly TRBD1 (6 bases). The CDR3 has 13 amino acids. In germline, CDR1 is MNHEY, CDR2 SVGAGI. Trimming took 4 bases from V and 3 from J, leaving 6 bases between them. The CDR3 spells CASSSGDTGELFF. The DNA of the CDR3 is TGTGCCAGCAGTTCAGGGGACACCGGGGAGCTGTTTTTT.

The rearrangement joins TRBV19 to TRBJ2-5, with 7 bases matching TRBD2. This CDR3 spans 14 amino acids. Looked up from germline, CDR1 is LNHDA and CDR2 is SQIVND (reference sequence). V lost 7 bases to trimming and J lost 2 bases; unmatched junction nucleotides: 7. CDR3 in DNA: TGTGCCAGTAACGAGGGAGGGAGACAAGAGACCCAGTACTTC. Translated: CASNEGGRQETQYF.

The genes are TRBV27 and TRBJ2-2; TRBD1 agrees at 9 bases. The trim removed 9 bases at V and 3 bases at J, leaving 5 bases unmatched. CDR3 length: 14 amino acids. Germline V gene sequence: CDR1 MNHEY, CDR2 SMNVEV (reference sequence). In nucleotides, the CDR3 is TGTGCCAGTACGGACAGGGGAGACACCGGGGAGCTGTTTTTT. Protein product: CASTDRGDTGELFF.

V and J are TRBV28 and TRBJ2-2, with D perhaps matching TRBD1 (5 bases). The CDR3 loop spans 13 amino acids. In germline, CDR1 is MDHEN, CDR2 SYDVKM. V was shortened by 3 bases and J by 7 bases, with 9 bases between the two germline ends. For the CDR3, the DNA is TGTGCCAGCAGTTTCAGGGTTCACGGGGAGCTGTTTTTT. Translating gives CASSFRVHGELFF. Together with reference TRBV28 and TRBJ2-2, the CDR3 gives the full variable domain: DVKVTQSSRYLVKRTGEKVFLECVQDMDHENMFWYRQDPGLGLRLIYFSYDVKMKEKGDIPEGYSVSREKKERFSLILESASTNQTSMYLCASSFRVHGELFFGEGSRLTVL.

This clone was counted a few times. The V and J genes are TRBV7-3 and TRBJ2-1; 13 bases line up with TRBD2. The CDR3 consists of 18 residues. CDR1 and CDR2 (germline): SGHTA, FQGTGA. V was clipped by 2 bases and J by 9 bases; unmatched bases: 13. In DNA, the CDR3 is TGTGCCAGCAGCTTACACCCCAGGACTAGCGGGAGCGGCTCTGAGCAGTTCTTC. Protein: CASSLHPRTSGSGSEQFF.

In its sample, this clone was seen once. The chain couples TRBV2 to TRBJ2-1; 7 positions agree with TRBD2. The V gene's germline CDR1 is SNHLY and CDR2 FYNNEI. The J segment lost 0 bases and the V segment lost 7 bases, leaving 3 bases of the junction unmatched. CDR3 length: 14 residues. The CDR3 sequence: CASKRTSSYNEQFF. The CDR3 nucleotides read TGTGCCAGCAAAAGGACTAGCTCCTACAATGAGCAGTTCTTC.

V is TRBV29-1 and J is TRBJ1-1; TRBD1 agrees at 9 bases. The CDR3 has 13 residues. V dropped 5 bases and J dropped 2; count of bases not matched to a gene: 3. Germline values: CDR1 SQVTM, CDR2 ANQGSEA. The CDR3 region has the DNA TGCAGCGTTAGGACAGGGGTAAACACTGAAGCTTTCTTT. Translating it yields CSVRTGVNTEAFF.

The chain has TRBV27 and TRBJ2-3; 8 bases are a match to TRBD2. The CDR3 loop spans 15 amino acids. V gave up 4 bases and J gave up 9 bases; unmatched junction bases: 12. The germline V gene has CDR1 MNHEY and CDR2 SMNVEV (reference sequence). The CDR3 here is CASSSQPGVAGTQYF. The CDR3 bases are TGTGCCAGCAGTTCCCAACCCGGGGTAGCGGGGACGCAGTATTTT.

The chain couples TRBV12-5 to TRBJ2-3; possibly TRBD1 for D (6 bases). The CDR3 has 16 residues. V lost 6 bases and J 0 bases, leaving 16 bases between the germline ends. CDR1 is LGHNT and CDR2 is FRNRAP in the germline V gene. CDR3 in amino acids: CASGFGQGMSTDTQYF. Written as DNA, the CDR3 is TGTGCTAGTGGGTTTGGGCAGGGGATGAGCACAGATACGCAGTATTTT.

The chain combines TRBV28 with TRBJ2-7; 7 bases map to TRBD1. CDR3 size: 15 residues. Per germline, CDR1 MDHEN and CDR2 SYDVKM. Germline trimming cut 4 bases from V and 3 bases from J; bases unmatched to any gene: 9. The chain's CDR3 is CASSYGQVGGYEQYF. CDR3 coding DNA: TGTGCCAGCAGTTACGGACAGGTAGGGGGCTACGAGCAGTACTTC.

The chain combines TRBV5-1 with TRBJ2-2, with 9 bases lining up with TRBD2. The CDR3 spans 16 residues. Germline CDR1 SGHRS, CDR2 YFSETQ. The J segment lost 3 bases and the V segment lost 3 bases, leaving 6 bases of the junction unmatched. CDR3 coding DNA: TGCGCCAGCAGCTCCTTAGCGGGAGCCTACACCGGGGAGCTGTTTTTT. This gives the protein CASSSLAGAYTGELFF. The entire variable domain, with the rest obtained from reference TRBV5-1 and TRBJ2-2, is as follows: KAGVTQTPRYLIKTRGQQVTLSCSPISGHRSVSWYQQTPGQGLQFLFEYFSETQRNKGNFPGRFSGRQFSNSRSEMNVSTLELGDSALYLCASSSLAGAYTGELFFGEGSRLTVL.

The chain links TRBV11-1 to TRBJ2-1; 8 bases match TRBD2. This CDR3 is built from 16 residues. V lost 5 bases, J lost 9 bases, and 15 bases stayed unmatched. In germline, CDR1 is SGHAT, CDR2 FQDESV (reference sequence). The CDR3 protein is CASSNPGTRVAGEQFF. CDR3 nucleotide sequence: TGTGCCAGCAGCAATCCCGGGACTAGGGTGGCAGGTGAGCAGTTCTTC.

The chain joins TRBV9 to TRBJ1-1; D not certain. Germline V lookup: CDR1 SGDLS, CDR2 YYNGEE. The CDR3 loop spans 13 amino acids. V was clipped by 4 bases and J by 12 bases, with 19 bases between them. CDR3 region: CASSPQSEGNPFF. As DNA, the CDR3 is TGTGCCAGCAGCCCCCAGTCTGAGGGCAACCCTTTCTTT.

V usage is TRBV9 and J usage is TRBJ2-7; 7 bases fit TRBD1. The CDR3 has 16 amino acids. The germline V gene encodes CDR1 SGDLS and CDR2 YYNGEE. V lost 4 bases to trimming and J lost 6 bases; unmatched junction nucleotides: 16. The CDR3 reads CASSNRQGGVSGEQYF. CDR3 in DNA: TGTGCCAGCAGCAACCGACAGGGTGGTGTTTCGGGCGAGCAGTACTTC.

V is TRBV7-6 and J is TRBJ2-7; 13 bases are shared with TRBD2. This CDR3 region has 16 residues. Per germline, CDR1 SGHVS and CDR2 FNYEAQ. The junction had 6 bases not matched to a gene; V was cut back by 3 bases and J by 4 bases. The CDR3 loop is CASSFTSGRAGYEQYF. DNA for the CDR3: TGTGCCAGCAGCTTCACTAGCGGGAGGGCAGGGTACGAGCAGTACTTC.